These 21 T cell receptor beta chains were all obtained from the same sample, sequenced in a study of blood T cell repertoires in COVID-19. Method: immunoSEQ multiplex PCR; TCRdb's copy keeps in-frame clones and lacks some. The data show some 210,000 clones, with approximately 82% seen just once and less than 3.5% held by the top ten. The material sequenced was peripheral blood. These receptors originate from a man aged 45-65 years with active or convalescent COVID-19.

This clone was detected only a few times. This chain joins TRBV4-3 and TRBJ1-6; no clear D. Trimming shortened V by 1 base and J by 1 base, and 14 bases separated the two germline ends. The V gene's germline CDR1 is LGHNA and CDR2 YSLEER. The CDR3 runs 18 residues. The CDR3 bases are TGCGCCAGCAGCCAAGTGAGGGTATCAAGTTCCTATAATTCACCCCTCCACTTT. Translating it yields CASSQVRVSSSYNSPLHF.

The rearrangement joins TRBV14 to TRBJ2-7; TRBD1 agrees at 10 bases. This CDR3 is built from 16 residues. The ends lost 4 bases at V and 3 bases at J; junction bases unmatched: 9. CDR1 is SGHDN, CDR2 FVKESK, per germline. CDR3 loop: CASSLVRDRGVYEQYF. In nucleotides, the CDR3 is TGTGCCAGCAGCCTGGTCCGGGACAGGGGTGTCTACGAGCAGTACTTC.

This clone has a handful of counts. The rearrangement uses TRBV18 and TRBJ1-2; no definite D call. CDR1 is KGHSH and CDR2 is LQKENI in the germline V gene. V was cut by 3 bases and J by 6 bases, with 8 bases left in between. The CDR3 contains 12 residues. CDR3 sequence: CASSPRQDGYTF. Written as DNA, the CDR3 is TGTGCCAGCTCACCCAGGCAGGATGGCTACACCTTC. The complete variable domain, with remaining parts taken from reference TRBV18 and TRBJ1-2, reads NAGVMQNPRHLVRRRGQEARLRCSPMKGHSHVYWYRQLPEEGLKFMVYLQKENIIDESGMPKERFSAEFPKEGPSILRIQQVVRGDSAAYFCASSPRQDGYTFGSGTRLTVV.

The genes are TRBV7-9 and TRBJ1-1; D perhaps matches TRBD1 (6 bases). Trimming took off 7 bases at V and 1 base at J, with 13 bases between the two ends. There are 14 residues in the CDR3. Germline CDR1 SEHNR, CDR2 FQNEAQ (reference sequence). The CDR3 loop is CASTIQTGNTEAFF. As DNA, the CDR3 is TGTGCCAGCACGATCCAGACAGGGAACACTGAAGCTTTCTTT.

The chain links TRBV6-5 to TRBJ2-5; perhaps TRBD2 as D (6 bases). Germline V lookup: CDR1 MNHEY, CDR2 SVGAGI. Deletions cut 6 bases from V and 5 bases from J, with 16 bases between. This CDR3 spans 14 amino acids. The CDR3 here is CASSPGLWGETQYF. The CDR3 DNA is TGTGCCAGCAGCCCGGGACTCTGGGGGGAGACCCAGTACTTC.

This clone has just a few counts. The sample carries other DNA sequences with the same CDR3. This chain uses TRBV2 with TRBJ2-3; TRBD2 aligns across 9 bases. Per germline, CDR1 SNHLY and CDR2 FYNNEI. The CDR3 runs 14 residues. J lost 3 bases, V lost 6 bases, and 4 bases had no gene match. CDR3 coding DNA: TGTGCCAGCAGACCGGGACTAGCAACAGATACGCAGTATTTT. Its translation is CASRPGLATDTQYF. Together with reference TRBV2 and TRBJ2-3, the CDR3 gives the full variable domain: EPEVTQTPSHQVTQMGQEVILRCVPISNHLYFYWYRQILGQKVEFLVSFYNNEISEKSEIFDDQFSVERPDGSNFTLKIRSTKLEDSAMYFCASRPGLATDTQYFGPGTRLTVL.

The V gene is TRBV4-2, the J gene TRBJ1-5; D is undetermined. V was pared by 0 bases and J by 0 bases, with 9 bases between. Per the germline V gene, CDR1 is LGHNA and CDR2 is YNFKEQ. The CDR3 loop spans 16 amino acids. The CDR3 sequence is CASSQERGNSNQPQHF. CDR3 bases: TGTGCCAGCAGCCAAGAAAGAGGTAATAGCAATCAGCCCCAGCATTTT.

The chain is built from TRBV5-6 and TRBJ1-6, with D perhaps TRBD1 (5 bases). Trimming took off 3 bases at V and 8 bases at J, with 18 bases between the two ends. Germline CDR1 reads SGHDT; CDR2 reads YYEEEE. The CDR3 loop spans 16 amino acids. CDR3 amino acids: CASSSDAGRVYSPLHF. CDR3 nucleotides: TGTGCCAGCAGCTCCGATGCGGGACGGGTTTATTCACCCCTCCACTTT.

The CDR3, as DNA: TGTGCCAGCAGTGAATTTTGGGACAGCCTGAACACTGAAGCTTTCTTT. Protein product: CASSEFWDSLNTEAFF. This chain connects TRBV6-1 to TRBJ1-1, with TRBD1 identical over 7 bases. J gave up 0 bases and V 2 bases, and 6 bases lay outside the gene matches. Germline V CDR1 and CDR2: MNHNS, SASEGT. The CDR3 consists of 16 residues.

This chain uses TRBV4-1 with TRBJ1-1, with TRBD1 matching 7 bases. Germline V gene sequence: CDR1 MGHRA, CDR2 YSYEKL. Trimming at V came to 2 bases and at J to 8 bases, leaving 11 bases not matched to a gene. The CDR3 is made up of 15 amino acids. The CDR3 coding sequence is TGCGCCAGCAGCCAATCAGAGGTGGGGGACAGAGAAGCTTTCTTT. Its translation is CASSQSEVGDREAFF.

The chain couples TRBV6-5 to TRBJ1-1, with 11 nucleotides matching TRBD1. The germline V gene has CDR1 MNHEY and CDR2 SVGAGI. The J segment lost 11 bases and the V segment lost 2 bases, leaving 7 bases of the junction unmatched. The CDR3 is 14 amino acids. In nucleotides, the CDR3 is TGTGCCAGCAGTTACGGACAGGGGGCTAGTTGGGCTTTCTTT. Amino acid sequence: CASSYGQGASWAFF.

The chain is built from TRBV28 and TRBJ2-7; TRBD1 matches at 9 bases. J lost 7 bases, V lost 1 base, and 5 bases had no gene match. There are 14 residues in the CDR3. CDR1 MDHEN and CDR2 SYDVKM come from the germline V gene. The CDR3 region is CASSLFATGGEQYF. The CDR3 DNA sequence: TGTGCCAGCAGTTTATTTGCGACAGGGGGGGAGCAGTACTTC. Supplemented by reference TRBV28 and TRBJ2-7, the full variable domain reads DVKVTQSSRYLVKRTGEKVFLECVQDMDHENMFWYRQDPGLGLRLIYFSYDVKMKEKGDIPEGYSVSREKKERFSLILESASTNQTSMYLCASSLFATGGEQYFGPGTRLTVT.

This clone was picked up one time. The chain recombines TRBV27 with TRBJ2-6; the D gene is possibly TRBD2 (6 bases). CDR3 size: 16 residues. V gave up 2 bases and J gave up 2 bases, with 10 bases separating them. From germline, CDR1 is MNHEY and CDR2 SMNVEV (reference sequence). DNA for the CDR3: TGTGCCAGCAGTTTACGCGGGATGCCTGGGGCCAACGTCCTGACTTTC. Its translation is CASSLRGMPGANVLTF. The full variable domain, completed using reference TRBV27 and TRBJ2-6, is EAQVTQNPRYLITVTGKKLTVTCSQNMNHEYMSWYRQDPGLGLRQIYYSMNVEVTDKGDVPEGYKVSRKEKRNFPLILESPSPNQTSLYFCASSLRGMPGANVLTFGAGSRLTVL.

The rearrangement uses TRBV27 and TRBJ2-4; possible D gene TRBD1, 7 bases. This CDR3 contains 16 residues. The V end was cut by 6 bases, the J end by 1 base, with 16 bases between. Germline-derived CDR1 and CDR2 are MNHEY and SMNVEV (reference sequence). The CDR3 here is CASRPTTGTAKNIQYF. Written as DNA, the CDR3 is TGTGCCAGCAGGCCGACGACAGGGACTGCCAAAAACATTCAGTACTTC.

CDR3 DNA: TGTGCCAGCAGCCAAGCCCTTTCGGGGGACGCTCACTATGGCTACACCTTC. Amino acid sequence: CASSQALSGDAHYGYTF. The chain carries TRBV4-2 and TRBJ1-2, with D tentatively TRBD1 (5 bases). The V gene lost 1 base and the J gene lost 3 bases, with 18 bases spanning the gap. CDR3 length equals 17 residues. Germline V gene data show CDR1 as LGHNA and CDR2 as YNFKEQ.

V gene TRBV30 combines with J gene TRBJ1-1; D gene unclear. V was trimmed by 1 base and J by 11 bases, leaving 11 bases between them. This CDR3 is built from 11 residues. CDR1 is GTSNPN, CDR2 SVGIG, per germline (reference sequence). Here the CDR3 DNA reads TGTGCCTGGAGTGCGGGAGGGCTCGCTTTCTTT. Protein product: CAWSAGGLAFF.

The V and J genes are TRBV7-2 and TRBJ1-6, with 9 bases matching TRBD1. With V trimmed by 2 bases and J by 7 bases, 3 bases remained unmatched. CDR1 is SGHTA and CDR2 is FQGNSA in the germline V gene. The CDR3 extends over 15 amino acids. The CDR3 here is CASSLRDRVNSPLHF. The CDR3 region has the DNA TGTGCCAGCAGCTTAAGGGACAGGGTAAATTCACCCCTCCACTTT.

The chain recombines TRBV27 with TRBJ2-5, with 10 bases that match TRBD2. The junction had 7 bases not matched to a gene; V was cut back by 7 bases and J by 5 bases. CDR1 MNHEY and CDR2 SMNVEV come from the germline V gene (reference sequence). The CDR3 has 14 amino acids. The CDR3 DNA reads as TGTGCCAGCAAAAGCGGGGGGGCCGGGGAGACCCAGTACTTC. Its translation is CASKSGGAGETQYF.

This clone has just one count. The chain employs TRBV7-2 and TRBJ1-2; D gene uncertain. The CDR3 is 16 residues long. The V gene's germline CDR1 is SGHTA and CDR2 FQGNSA. V gave up 2 bases and J gave up 5 bases, with 18 bases separating them. As DNA, the CDR3 is TGTGCCAGCAGCTTATCCCCCGGCGGCAGAAGTTATGGCTACACCTTC. Its translation: CASSLSPGGRSYGYTF. Combining the CDR3 with reference TRBV7-2 and TRBJ1-2 gives the whole variable domain GAGVSQSPSNKVTEKGKDVELRCDPISGHTALYWYRQSLGQGLEFLIYFQGNSAPDKSGLPSDRFSAERTGGSVSTLTIQRTQQEDSAVYLCASSLSPGGRSYGYTFGSGTRLTVV.

The chain employs TRBV5-4 and TRBJ2-5; tentative D call: TRBD1 (6 bases). Germline V lookup: CDR1 SGHNT, CDR2 YYREEE (reference sequence). The V end was cut by 5 bases, the J end by 5 bases, with 13 bases between. This CDR3 spans 13 amino acids. Here the CDR3 reads CASRQQGIETQYF. The CDR3, as DNA: TGTGCCAGCAGACAACAGGGAATTGAGACCCAGTACTTC. The full variable domain, in which reference TRBV5-4 and TRBJ2-5 provide the parts outside the CDR3, is ETGVTQSPTHLIKTRGQQVTLRCSSQSGHNTVSWYQQALGQGPQFIFQYYREEENGRGNFPPRFSGLQFPNYSSELNVNALELDDSALYLCASRQQGIETQYFGPGTRLLVL.

The V call is TRBV5-4, the J call TRBJ1-2; 7 nucleotides align to TRBD1. The CDR3 spans 15 residues. CDR1 SGHNT and CDR2 YYREEE come from the germline V gene (reference sequence). V gave up 2 bases and J gave up 0 bases; unmatched junction bases: 4. CDR3 protein: CASSFSGGPNYGYTF. CDR3 nucleotide sequence: TGTGCCAGCAGCTTCTCAGGGGGACCTAACTATGGCTACACCTTC.